The TCR beta chain under discussion was sequenced for a study of OX40 agonist ivuxolimab in advanced cancers. Study context: Three patients got partial responses; one had hepatocellular carcinoma and two had cutaneous melanoma.

Generated by immunoSEQ multiplex PCR, the TCRdb table keeps only in-frame clones and is missing some. The sample shows roughly 110,000 clones, around 93% of them seen only once. Notes on the study in general: Blood T cells, both CD4+ and CD8+, expanded clonally by week 6 at 0.1 to 3.0 mg/kg.

Remarks on this clone: The antigen is undetermined.

Trimming took off 5 bases at V and 1 base at J, with 6 bases between the two ends. Per the germline V gene, CDR1 is LGHNT and CDR2 is FRNRAP. This CDR3 region has 14 residues. People who had autoimmune disease history or systemic immunosuppression were excluded. This receptor was obtained from an adult with an advanced solid tumor such as melanoma, head and neck, liver or kidney cancer. Sequencing was performed on CD4+ or CD8+ T cells sorted from blood, taken in a trial of the OX40 agonist ivuxolimab. The genes are TRBV12-5 and TRBJ2-6; no definite D call. CDR3 DNA sequence: TGTGCTAGTGGTCAAAGTTCTGGGGCCAACGTCCTGACTTTC. Protein: CASGQSSGANVLTF.